Listed here are 23 T cell receptor beta chains from one sample, sequenced in a study of cytomegalovirus exposure and HLA in healthy donors. Researchers ran the PCR with 60 Vbeta and 13 Jbeta primers. TCRdb's copy holds only in-frame clones and misses some; the assay was immunoSEQ multiplex PCR. There are around 250,000 clones in the sample; around 90% occur only once, and about 1.8% lies in the top ten. The sequencing input was PBMCs. The source is a girl aged 2-10 years in good health and CMV-seronegative.

The chain is built from TRBV5-1 and TRBJ2-3, with 12 bases matching TRBD2. J gave up 7 bases and V 4 bases, and 4 bases lay outside the gene matches. Germline V gene data show CDR1 as SGHRS and CDR2 as YFSETQ. The CDR3 runs to 14 residues. Here the CDR3 DNA reads TGCGCCAGCAGCCTGGGGACTAGCGGGTATACGCAGTATTTT. It translates to CASSLGTSGYTQYF.

V is TRBV7-7 and J is TRBJ2-1; D is ambiguous. CDR1 is SSHAT and CDR2 is FNYEAQ in the germline V gene (reference sequence). CDR3 length: 15 amino acids. The germline V and J ends were trimmed by 1 base and 0 bases, with 7 bases remaining between them. CDR3 residues: CASSLEASSYNEQFF. The CDR3 nucleotides are TGTGCCAGCAGCTTAGAAGCAAGCTCCTACAATGAGCAGTTCTTC. The full variable domain, rest sourced from reference TRBV7-7 and TRBJ2-1, is GAGVSQSPRYKVTKRGQDVTLRCDPISSHATLYWYQQALGQGPEFLTYFNYEAQPDKSGLPSDRFSAERPEGSISTLTIQRTEQRDSAMYRCASSLEASSYNEQFFGPGTRLTVL.

V usage is TRBV11-2 and J usage is TRBJ2-7, with TRBD1 as a possible D gene (5 bases). CDR1 and CDR2 from the germline V gene are SGHAT and FQNNGV. Trimming pared 4 bases from V and 3 bases from J, leaving 7 bases between. CDR3 length: 12 residues. CDR3 coding DNA: TGTGCCAGCAGCTCCCAGGGCTACGAGCAGTACTTC. Residues: CASSSQGYEQYF.

The CDR3 spells CASSWGSDNYGYTF. The CDR3 region has the DNA TGCGCCAGCAGCTGGGGCAGCGACAACTATGGCTACACCTTC. V gene TRBV5-1 combines with J gene TRBJ1-2; TRBD1 is a possible D gene (5 bases). Trimming took off 3 bases at V and 2 bases at J, with 11 bases between the two ends. This CDR3 region has 14 residues. CDR1 and CDR2 (germline): SGHRS, YFSETQ.

V gene TRBV19 combines with J gene TRBJ2-3; 11 nucleotides match TRBD2. This CDR3 spans 16 amino acids. The V gene's germline CDR1 is LNHDA and CDR2 SQIVND (reference sequence). Unmatched junction bases numbered 9, after V lost 4 bases and J lost 6 bases. The CDR3 reads CASSTPIAGGRDTQYF. Written as DNA, the CDR3 is TGTGCCAGTAGTACCCCGATAGCGGGAGGGAGGGATACGCAGTATTTT. Using reference TRBV19 and TRBJ2-3 for the parts outside the CDR3, the full variable domain is DGGITQSPKYLFRKEGQNVTLSCEQNLNHDAMYWYRQDPGQGLRLIYYSQIVNDFQKGDIAEGYSVSREKKESFPLTVTSAQKNPTAFYLCASSTPIAGGRDTQYFGPGTRLTVL.

This chain joins TRBV6-1 and TRBJ2-7, with a possible D match to TRBD1 (6 bases). Germline assignment: CDR1 MNHNS and CDR2 SASEGT. The CDR3 length is 15 residues. V dropped 2 bases and J dropped 2 bases, with 13 bases sitting between them. CDR3 nucleotides: TGTGCCAGCAGTGAATGGGCAGGGGCAACCTACGAGCAGTACTTC. Translating gives CASSEWAGATYEQYF.

This clone was detected only a few times. The CDR3 reads CASLDSNYGYTF. CDR3 DNA sequence: TGTGCCAGCCTTGACTCTAACTATGGCTACACCTTC. V usage is TRBV7-6 and J usage is TRBJ1-2; no firm D call. Per germline, CDR1 SGHVS and CDR2 FNYEAQ. The CDR3 spans 12 residues. V lost 8 bases and J lost 0, with 7 bases in between.

The chain links TRBV7-9 to TRBJ1-4, with D hard to call. Germline lookup yields CDR1 SEHNR and CDR2 FQNEAQ (reference sequence). V shed 4 bases and J shed 8 bases, with 14 bases lying between them. This CDR3 spans 14 amino acids. The CDR3 region is CASSSLSGEEKLFF. The CDR3 DNA follows: TGTGCCAGCAGCTCGCTTTCCGGGGAAGAAAAACTGTTTTTT.

This chain links TRBV9 with TRBJ2-1; D possibly corresponds to TRBD2 (5 bases). CDR1 and CDR2 (germline): SGDLS, YYNGEE. CDR3 length: 16 amino acids. Trimming removed 4 bases at V and 0 bases at J, with 14 bases between. CDR3 loop: CASSPPGGGSYNEQFF. CDR3 DNA: TGTGCCAGCAGCCCCCCAGGCGGAGGCTCCTACAATGAGCAGTTCTTC.

This chain links TRBV5-6 with TRBJ2-3; 10 nucleotides agree with TRBD1. V shed 2 bases and J 1 base; nucleotides not matched to a gene: 1. Germline V gene lookup returns CDR1 SGHDT and CDR2 YYEEEE. The CDR3 contains 15 residues. The CDR3 here is CASSFGQGGTDTQYF. In nucleotides, the CDR3 is TGTGCCAGCAGCTTCGGACAGGGGGGCACAGATACGCAGTATTTT.

This sequence joins TRBV27 and TRBJ2-7; 8 bases are shared with TRBD1. V gave up 2 bases and J gave up 4 bases; unmatched junction bases: 7. Looked up from germline, CDR1 is MNHEY and CDR2 is SMNVEV (reference sequence). The CDR3 totals 15 residues. This CDR3 is CASSLRTGSPYEQYF. DNA of the CDR3: TGTGCCAGCAGTTTAAGGACAGGGTCCCCTTACGAGCAGTACTTC.

This chain links TRBV6-5 with TRBJ2-1; 7 positions match TRBD2. Germline V gene data show CDR1 as MNHEY and CDR2 as SVGAGI. J lost 0 bases, V lost 3 bases, and 5 bases had no gene match. The CDR3 is made up of 16 amino acids. CDR3 sequence (DNA): TGTGCCAGCAGTTATTCGGGGGGAAGCTCCTACAATGAGCAGTTCTTC. It is translated as CASSYSGGSSYNEQFF.

The genes are TRBV9 and TRBJ2-2, with D unclear. Per the germline V gene, CDR1 is SGDLS and CDR2 is YYNGEE. The CDR3 totals 14 residues. The V and J ends lost 1 base and 5 bases respectively, with 9 bases between them. CDR3 sequence reads: CASSVNTRTGELFF. The CDR3 region has the DNA TGTGCCAGCAGCGTAAATACGAGAACCGGGGAGCTGTTTTTT.

The chain has TRBV5-1 and TRBJ2-3; D may be TRBD2 (6 bases). From germline, CDR1 is SGHRS and CDR2 YFSETQ. Trimming pared 3 bases from V and 2 bases from J, leaving 19 bases between. The CDR3 loop spans 17 amino acids. The CDR3 reads CASSSPDRTTHTDTQYF. The CDR3 region has the DNA TGCGCCAGCAGCTCACCCGATCGGACTACCCACACAGATACGCAGTATTTT.

This clone was observed a handful of times. V usage is TRBV6-6 and J usage is TRBJ2-7, with 11 bases aligning to TRBD2. Germline values: CDR1 MNHNY, CDR2 SVGAGI (reference sequence). The CDR3 runs 15 residues. The trim removed 2 bases at V and 2 bases at J, leaving 2 bases unmatched. CDR3 nucleotides: TGTGCCAGCAGTTACGGGACTAGCGGACCCTACGAGCAGTACTTC. Its translation: CASSYGTSGPYEQYF.

This rearrangement joins TRBV20-1 to TRBJ1-1, with D possibly TRBD1 on 5 matching bases. Germline V gene sequence: CDR1 DFQATT, CDR2 SNEGSKA (reference sequence). The CDR3 extends over 11 amino acids. CDR3 sequence (DNA): TGCAAAGGACACCTGAACACTGAAGCTTTCTTT. The encoded protein is CKGHLNTEAFF.

The chain uses TRBV27 and TRBJ2-3; D is undetermined. V dropped 2 bases and J dropped 1 base, with 7 bases sitting between them. This CDR3 region has 14 residues. Germline CDR1 is MNHEY and CDR2 is SMNVEV (reference sequence). The CDR3: CASSLGPRTDTQYF. The CDR3 region has the DNA TGTGCCAGCAGTTTAGGGCCCCGCACAGATACGCAGTATTTT.

The J gene is TRBJ2-4, the V gene TRBV27, with no clear D. CDR1 is MNHEY, CDR2 SMNVEV, per germline (reference sequence). The CDR3 runs to 13 residues. The V gene lost 2 bases and the J gene lost 9 bases, with 11 bases spanning the gap. CDR3 bases: TGTGCCAGCAGTTTAAGCTTCGTTGGCATTCAGTACTTC. Amino acid sequence: CASSLSFVGIQYF.

The chain couples TRBV27 to TRBJ2-6; a weak D match, TRBD1 (5 bases). The CDR3 contains 14 residues. The germline V gene has CDR1 MNHEY and CDR2 SMNVEV (reference sequence). V lost 6 bases and J lost 0, with 6 bases in between. The DNA for the CDR3 is TGTGCCAGCAGCCAGGGCTCTGGGGCCAACGTCCTGACTTTC. Residues: CASSQGSGANVLTF. Full variable domain (missing parts from reference TRBV27 and TRBJ2-6): EAQVTQNPRYLITVTGKKLTVTCSQNMNHEYMSWYRQDPGLGLRQIYYSMNVEVTDKGDVPEGYKVSRKEKRNFPLILESPSPNQTSLYFCASSQGSGANVLTFGAGSRLTVL.

This chain links TRBV7-6 with TRBJ1-1; D gene unclear. Germline CDR1 is SGHVS and CDR2 is FNYEAQ. Trimming pared 5 bases from V and 1 base from J, leaving 8 bases between. This CDR3 has 13 residues. The CDR3 loop reads CASSLRGNTEAFF. The CDR3 bases are TGTGCCAGCAGCCTTCGCGGGAACACTGAAGCTTTCTTT.

V gene TRBV7-3 combines with J gene TRBJ2-1; TRBD2 matches 12 bases. Germline CDR1 SGHTA, CDR2 FQGTGA. J lost 6 bases, V lost 5 bases, and 14 bases had no gene match. This CDR3 is built from 18 residues. CDR3 bases: TGTGCCAGCAGCCCACAGCCCGGCCCTAGCGGGGGGGCCAATGAGCAGTTCTTC. Protein: CASSPQPGPSGGANEQFF. The whole variable domain, filled in from reference TRBV7-3 and TRBJ2-1, reads GAGVSQTPSNKVTEKGKYVELRCDPISGHTALYWYRQSLGQGPEFLIYFQGTGAADDSGLPNDRFFAVRPEGSVSTLKIQRTERGDSAVYLCASSPQPGPSGGANEQFFGPGTRLTVL.

The chain is built from TRBV5-1 and TRBJ1-6; weak D call: TRBD1 (6 bases). From germline, CDR1 is SGHRS and CDR2 YFSETQ. The CDR3 is 15 residues long. V was clipped by 2 bases and J by 4 bases, with 10 bases between them. The CDR3 region has the DNA TGCGCCAGCAGCTTCCGGGACACTTATAATTCACCCCTCCACTTT. It codes for CASSFRDTYNSPLHF.

In this sample, this clone turned up a few times. The chain combines TRBV5-4 with TRBJ2-7; possible D gene TRBD1, 6 bases. V lost 3 bases, J lost 3 bases, and 10 bases lay in between. Germline V gene sequence: CDR1 SGHNT, CDR2 YYREEE (reference sequence). The CDR3 covers 13 residues. CDR3 region: CASSSWTDYEQYF. The CDR3 DNA sequence: TGTGCCAGCAGCTCGTGGACAGACTACGAGCAGTACTTC. Full variable domain (missing parts from reference TRBV5-4 and TRBJ2-7): ETGVTQSPTHLIKTRGQQVTLRCSSQSGHNTVSWYQQALGQGPQFIFQYYREEENGRGNFPPRFSGLQFPNYSSELNVNALELDDSALYLCASSSWTDYEQYFGPGTRLTVT.